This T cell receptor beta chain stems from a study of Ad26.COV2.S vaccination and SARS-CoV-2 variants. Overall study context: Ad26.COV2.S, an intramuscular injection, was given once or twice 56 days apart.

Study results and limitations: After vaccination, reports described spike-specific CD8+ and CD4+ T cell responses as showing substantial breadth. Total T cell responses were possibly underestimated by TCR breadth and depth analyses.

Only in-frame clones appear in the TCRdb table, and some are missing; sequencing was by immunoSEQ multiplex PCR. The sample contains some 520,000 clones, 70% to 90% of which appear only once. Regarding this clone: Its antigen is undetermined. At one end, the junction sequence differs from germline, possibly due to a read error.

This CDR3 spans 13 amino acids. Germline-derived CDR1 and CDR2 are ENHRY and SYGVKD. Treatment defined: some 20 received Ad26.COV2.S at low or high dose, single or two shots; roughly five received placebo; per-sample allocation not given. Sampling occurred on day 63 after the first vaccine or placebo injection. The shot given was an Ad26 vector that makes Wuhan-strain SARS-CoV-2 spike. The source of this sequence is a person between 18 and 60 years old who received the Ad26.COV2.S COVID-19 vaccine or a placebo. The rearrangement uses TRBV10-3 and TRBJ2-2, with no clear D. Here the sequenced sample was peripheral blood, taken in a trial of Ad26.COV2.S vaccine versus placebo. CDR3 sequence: CAISAPKTGELFF. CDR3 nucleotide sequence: TGTGCCATCAGCGCCCCGAAGACCGGGGAGCTGTTTTTT.